This T cell receptor beta chain was profiled in a study of blood T cell repertoires in COVID-19. Using immunoSEQ multiplex PCR, the repertoire was profiled, and TCRdb retains in-frame clones only, with some absent. The data hold roughly 100,000 clones, with roughly 82% observed a single time. Germline values: CDR1 MNHEY, CDR2 SVGEGT. This CDR3 has 14 amino acids. Deletions cut 5 bases from V and 0 bases from J, with 8 bases between. The chain has TRBV6-2 or TRBV6-3 and TRBJ1-3; D is ambiguous. The specimen sequenced was peripheral blood. The source is a human donor in a cohort sampled during active COVID-19. DNA for the CDR3: TGTGCCAGCAGTGAGATCGGCTCTGGAAACACCATATATTTT. Its protein is CASSEIGSGNTIYF.